The rows below give T cell receptor beta chains drawn from one sample of a study of OX40 agonist ivuxolimab in advanced cancers. Profiling relied on immunoSEQ multiplex PCR, and the TCRdb table lists in-frame clones only, not all of them. The sample has approximately 74,000 clones, around 85% seen once. This material consisted of CD4+ or CD8+ T cells sorted from blood, taken in a trial of the OX40 agonist ivuxolimab. The receptors here all came from an adult with an advanced solid tumor such as melanoma, head and neck, liver or kidney cancer. Each CDR3 is given with its conserved first and last residue. A D gene is named only where the DNA matches it firmly. Size values are once, few and many counts, or a class for expanded clones, and some rows have none.

d_call	cdr3_length	clone_size	v_call	j_call	cdr3_aa	cdr3_nt
NA	13	few	TRBV6-1	TRBJ1-2	CASTREPNYGYTF	TGTGCCAGCACAAGAGAACCTAACTATGGCTACACCTTC
TRBD1	12	NA	TRBV30	TRBJ2-7	CAWNDRGYEQYF	TGTGCCTGGAACGACAGGGGCTACGAGCAGTACTTC
NA	14	few	TRBV18	TRBJ1-6	CASSPGLGGSPLHF	TGTGCCAGCTCACCGGGGCTTGGGGGCTCACCCCTCCACTTT
TRBD1	15	NA	TRBV6-5	TRBJ1-3	CASRKMTGAGNTIYF	TGTGCCAGCAGAAAAATGACAGGGGCTGGAAACACCATATATTTT
TRBD1	15	few	TRBV5-1	TRBJ1-5	CASSPEGQSNQPQHF	TGCGCCAGCAGCCCGGAGGGACAGAGCAATCAGCCCCAGCATTTT
TRBD2	14	once	TRBV5-1	TRBJ2-7	CASSLVAGGYEQYF	TGCGCCAGCAGCTTGGTAGCGGGAGGGTACGAGCAGTACTTC
NA	12	once	TRBV6-5	TRBJ2-1	CASSYSYNEQFF	TGTGCCAGCAGTTACAGCTACAATGAGCAGTTCTTC
NA	13	NA	TRBV19	TRBJ1-5	CASRDPFGQPQHF	TGTGCCAGTAGAGACCCTTTTGGTCAGCCCCAGCATTTT
NA	13	NA	TRBV5-6	TRBJ1-2	CASSLETSYGYTF	TGTGCCAGCAGCTTGGAGACAAGCTATGGCTACACCTTC
TRBD2	16	NA	TRBV5-1	TRBJ2-3	CASSPGTSEYTDTQYF	TGCGCCAGCAGCCCCGGGACTAGCGAATACACAGATACGCAGTATTTT
NA	13	NA	TRBV2	TRBJ2-5	CASTWDGQETQYF	TGTGCCAGCACCTGGGACGGCCAAGAGACCCAGTACTTC
TRBD1	17	NA	TRBV5-1	TRBJ2-7	CASSLVALGQGQYEQYF	TGCGCCAGCAGCTTGGTAGCGCTTGGACAGGGGCAGTACGAGCAGTACTTC
NA	14	once	TRBV6-5	TRBJ1-1	CASSSRGPGTEAFF	TGTGCCAGCAGCTCGCGGGGGCCGGGCACTGAAGCTTTCTTT
NA	14	NA	TRBV18	TRBJ1-1	CASSPLVGYTEAFF	TGTGCCAGCTCACCACTCGTCGGTTACACTGAAGCTTTCTTT
TRBD1	15	few	TRBV28	TRBJ1-1	CASSLGQGLGTEAFF	TGTGCCAGCAGTTTAGGACAGGGGCTGGGCACTGAAGCTTTCTTT
TRBD1	15	NA	TRBV7-2	TRBJ2-1	CASSSQWDRGKEQFF	TGTGCCAGCAGCTCGCAATGGGACAGGGGGAAAGAGCAGTTCTTC
NA	17	NA	TRBV27	TRBJ1-3	CASSTLSVGNSGNTIYF	TGTGCCAGCAGTACGCTTTCGGTGGGTAACTCTGGAAACACCATATATTTT
NA	14	few	TRBV30	TRBJ1-1	CAWRQGPMNTEAFF	TGTGCCTGGAGACAGGGACCCATGAACACTGAAGCTTTCTTT
TRBD1	13	NA	TRBV6-1	TRBJ2-7	CASRRTGSYEQYF	TGTGCCAGCAGGCGGACAGGGTCCTACGAGCAGTACTTC
NA	13	NA	TRBV6-5	TRBJ2-7	CATQSGSPGEQYF	TGTGCCACTCAATCGGGTTCACCGGGCGAGCAGTACTTC
NA	14	NA	TRBV19	TRBJ2-3	CASSGRIRTDTQYF	TGTGCCAGTAGTGGCAGGATCCGGACAGATACGCAGTATTTT
TRBD2	14	NA	TRBV6-1	TRBJ2-7	CASSAGTSGYEQYF	TGTGCCAGCAGTGCTGGGACTAGCGGCTACGAGCAGTACTTC
TRBD2	16	NA	TRBV10-2	TRBJ2-2	CASSGLAGGGGGELFF	TGCGCCAGCAGCGGACTAGCGGGGGGCGGGGGCGGGGAGCTGTTTTTT
NA	13	NA	TRBV2	TRBJ2-4	CASSRSLASIQYF	TGTGCCAGCAGTAGGAGTCTAGCCAGCATTCAGTACTTC
NA	15	NA	TRBV5-4	TRBJ1-2	CASSVPGGGNYGYTF	TGTGCCAGCAGCGTTCCGGGAGGCGGCAACTATGGCTACACCTTC
TRBD1	17	NA	TRBV5-5	TRBJ1-2	CASSIRDRGRIAYGYTF	TGTGCCAGCAGCATCCGGGACAGGGGGCGCATCGCCTATGGCTACACCTTC
NA	13	once	TRBV28	TRBJ2-2	CASQTPNTGELFF	TGTGCCAGCCAGACCCCGAACACCGGGGAGCTGTTTTTT
NA	13	NA	TRBV5-6	TRBJ2-5	CASSRRPQETQYF	TGTGCCAGCAGCAGGAGGCCACAAGAGACCCAGTACTTC
NA	12	NA	TRBV30	TRBJ2-7	CAWSTPSNEQYF	TGTGCCTGGAGTACCCCCTCGAACGAGCAGTACTTC
TRBD2	16	NA	TRBV10-3	TRBJ2-3	CAISEVAGRLSDTQYF	TGTGCCATCAGTGAAGTAGCGGGACGGTTGTCAGATACGCAGTATTTT
TRBD2	15	NA	TRBV7-6	TRBJ2-7	CASSLSYGGENEQYF	TGTGCCAGCAGCTTATCCTATGGGGGGGAAAACGAGCAGTACTTC
TRBD1	14	once	TRBV19	TRBJ2-7	CASSPRGRSYEQYF	TGTGCCAGTAGTCCCAGGGGGCGCTCCTACGAGCAGTACTTC
NA	13	NA	TRBV10-3	TRBJ2-2	CAISGTNTGELFF	TGTGCCATCAGTGGGACGAACACCGGGGAGCTGTTTTTT
NA	13	NA	TRBV9	TRBJ1-5	CASSVAPYQPQHF	TGTGCCAGCAGCGTAGCCCCTTATCAGCCCCAGCATTTT
NA	13	NA	TRBV7-9	TRBJ1-4	CASSLWVPEKLFF	TGTGCCAGCAGCTTATGGGTCCCTGAAAAACTGTTTTTT
NA	14	NA	TRBV6-5	TRBJ1-1	CASSYTDRNTEAFF	TGTGCCAGCAGTTATACTGACAGAAACACTGAAGCTTTCTTT
TRBD1	13	NA	TRBV30	TRBJ1-2	CAWRGQGDYGYTF	TGTGCCTGGCGCGGACAGGGAGACTATGGCTACACCTTC
NA	15	NA	TRBV5-1	TRBJ1-4	CASSREVATNEKLFF	TGCGCCAGCAGCCGGGAGGTTGCAACTAATGAAAAACTGTTTTTT
NA	16	NA	TRBV21-1	TRBJ2-7	CASSLRKKRDRGEQYF	TGTGCCAGCAGCCTTCGAAAGAAGCGGGACAGGGGCGAGCAGTACTTC
TRBD2	12	NA	TRBV7-6	TRBJ2-7	CASSLSGDWQYF	TGTGCCAGCAGCCTAAGCGGGGATTGGCAGTACTTC
NA	14	NA	TRBV7-8	TRBJ1-6	CASSTGRENSPLHF	TGTGCCAGCAGCACAGGACGGGAAAATTCACCCCTCCACTTT
NA	14	once	TRBV9	TRBJ2-5	CASSVGEGRETQYF	TGTGCCAGCAGCGTTGGGGAAGGGCGGGAGACCCAGTACTTC
NA	11	NA	TRBV28	TRBJ1-1	CASSLGLWAFF	TGTGCCAGCAGTTTAGGGTTATGGGCTTTCTTT
NA	17	NA	TRBV19	TRBJ1-6	CASSTARTPSYNSPLHF	TGTGCCAGTAGTACGGCCCGAACGCCCTCCTATAATTCACCCCTCCACTTT
TRBD1	13	NA	TRBV30	TRBJ2-7	CACRDRGGYEQYF	TGTGCCTGCCGGGACAGGGGTGGATACGAGCAGTACTTC
NA	12	NA	TRBV18	TRBJ1-1	CASSPSRTEAFF	TGTGCCAGCTCCCCCTCGAGAACTGAAGCTTTCTTT
TRBD1	15	NA	TRBV30	TRBJ2-5	CAWSHGTGVGETQYF	TGTGCCTGGAGTCACGGGACAGGGGTCGGGGAGACCCAGTACTTC
NA	12	once	TRBV19	TRBJ2-5	CASSAGAREQYF	TGTGCCAGTAGTGCGGGGGCGCGGGAGCAGTACTTC
NA	16	NA	TRBV5-3	TRBJ1-6	CARSDTGDSYNSPLHF	TGTGCCAGAAGCGATACAGGTGACTCCTATAATTCACCCCTCCACTTT
TRBD1	13	NA	TRBV29-1	TRBJ1-3	CSFRGTDGNTIYF	TGCAGCTTTAGAGGGACAGATGGAAACACCATATATTTT
TRBD1	14	NA	TRBV2	TRBJ2-7	CATPTGINPYEQYF	TGTGCCACTCCGACAGGGATTAACCCCTACGAGCAGTACTTC
NA	16	NA	TRBV30	TRBJ2-2	CAWRREKTANTGELFF	TGTGCCTGGAGAAGGGAAAAGACAGCAAACACCGGGGAGCTGTTTTTT
NA	12	NA	TRBV5-5	TRBJ2-7	CASSLPLYEQYF	TGTGCCAGCAGCTTGCCTCTTTATGAGCAGTACTTC
NA	11	NA	TRBV6-6	TRBJ2-1	CASSYQNEQFF	TGTGCCAGCAGTTACCAGAATGAGCAGTTCTTC
NA	12	NA	TRBV28	TRBJ2-7	CASSLKGRDSLF	TGTGCCAGCAGTTTAAAGGGCCGGGACTCCCTCTTC